This TCR beta chain was recorded in a study of cytomegalovirus exposure and HLA in healthy donors. Study-wide results and caveats: Indistinguishable V segments, including TRBV6-2 and TRBV6-3, were excluded. A link between a missense DCLRE1C variant and TCR beta V- and J-gene trimming emerged from a later analysis.

The CDR3 covers 15 residues. Germline loops: CDR1 SGHVS, CDR2 FQNEAQ. V was pared by 3 bases and J by 5 bases, with 14 bases between. Details on this clone: The antigen remains unidentified.

The PCR employed 60 Vbeta primers together with 13 Jbeta primers. Sequenced by immunoSEQ multiplex PCR; TCRdb stores in-frame clones only, minus some. The data contain approximately 150,000 clones, roughly 80% of them singletons. Sequencing was performed on PBMCs. This TCR came from a man in his fifties or sixties in good health and CMV-seropositive. J is TRBJ1-5 and V is TRBV7-8; D possibly corresponds to TRBD1 (5 bases). DNA of the CDR3: TGTGCCAGCAGCTTTGGTGACAGACCGTATCAGCCCCAGCATTTT. As protein: CASSFGDRPYQPQHF.